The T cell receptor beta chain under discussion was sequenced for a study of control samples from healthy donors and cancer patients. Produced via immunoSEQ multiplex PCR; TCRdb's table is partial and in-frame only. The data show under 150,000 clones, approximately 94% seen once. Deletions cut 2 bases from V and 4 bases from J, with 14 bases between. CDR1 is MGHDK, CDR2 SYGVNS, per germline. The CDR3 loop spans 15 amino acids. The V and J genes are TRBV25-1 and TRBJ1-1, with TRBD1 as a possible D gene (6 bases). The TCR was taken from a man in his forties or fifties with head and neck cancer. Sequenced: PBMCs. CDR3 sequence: CASSERGDLRTEAFF. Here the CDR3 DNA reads TGTGCCAGCAGTGAAAGGGGGGACTTACGCACTGAAGCTTTCTTT. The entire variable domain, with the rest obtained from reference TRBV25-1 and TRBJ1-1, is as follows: EADIYQTPRYLVIGTGKKITLECSQTMGHDKMYWYQQDPGMELHLIHYSYGVNSTEKGDLSSESTVSRIRTEHFPLTLESARPSHTSQYLCASSERGDLRTEAFFGQGTRLTVV.